This T cell receptor (beta chain) was observed in a study of blood T cells in healthy people across ages. Details on this clonotype: The antigen remains unidentified.

Through a sample-barcoded 5' primer and a J-beta primer mix, a second PCR was run for roughly 6 to 12 cycles. Every molecule of cDNA carried a tag from a template-switch adaptor with 12 random nucleotides. TCRdb itself ran the 5' RACE reads through MiXCR, one entry per CDR3 protein. The top ten hold 20% to 25% of the sample, which has about 730,000 distinct CDR3 sequences, about 42% seen once. V gave up 1 base and J gave up 0 bases, with 8 bases separating them. This CDR3 comprises 14 residues. Germline CDR1 and CDR2: DFQATT and SNEGSKA (reference sequence). Each donor gave approximately 9.1 milliliters of peripheral blood. Study results and limitations: Per-million-T-cell TCR beta diversity fell roughly linearly with age. It was not known whether donors were CMV positive (a possible confounder of expanded clonotype changes).

Material for sequencing was blood. The clonotype was recovered from a woman aged 55-69 years in good health. The rearrangement links TRBV20-1 to TRBJ2-3, with D perhaps matching TRBD2 (5 bases). CDR3 in amino acids: CSARVRASTDTQYF. The CDR3 DNA follows: TGCAGTGCTAGAGTGAGGGCGAGCACAGATACGCAGTATTTT.